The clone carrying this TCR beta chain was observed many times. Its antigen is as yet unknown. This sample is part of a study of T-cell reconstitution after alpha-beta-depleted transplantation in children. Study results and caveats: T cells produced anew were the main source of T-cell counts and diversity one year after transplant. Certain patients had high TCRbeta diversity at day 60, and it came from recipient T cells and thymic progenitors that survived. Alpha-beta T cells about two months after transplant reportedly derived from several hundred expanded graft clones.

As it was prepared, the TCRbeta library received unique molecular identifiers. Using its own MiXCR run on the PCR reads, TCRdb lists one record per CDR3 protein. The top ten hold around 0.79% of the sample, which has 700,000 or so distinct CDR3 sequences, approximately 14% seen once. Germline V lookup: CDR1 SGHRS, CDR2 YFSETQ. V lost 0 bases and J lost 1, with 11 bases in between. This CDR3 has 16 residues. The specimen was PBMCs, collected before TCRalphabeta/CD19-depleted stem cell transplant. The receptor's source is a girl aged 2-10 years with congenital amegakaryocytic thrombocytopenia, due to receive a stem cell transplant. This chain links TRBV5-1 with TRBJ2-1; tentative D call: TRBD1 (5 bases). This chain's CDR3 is CASSLVAQGSYNEQFF. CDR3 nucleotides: TGCGCCAGCAGCTTGGTAGCTCAGGGATCCTACAATGAGCAGTTCTTC. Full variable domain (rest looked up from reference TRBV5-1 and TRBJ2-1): KAGVTQTPRYLIKTRGQQVTLSCSPISGHRSVSWYQQTPGQGLQFLFEYFSETQRNKGNFPGRFSGRQFSNSRSEMNVSTLELGDSALYLCASSLVAQGSYNEQFFGPGTRLTVL.